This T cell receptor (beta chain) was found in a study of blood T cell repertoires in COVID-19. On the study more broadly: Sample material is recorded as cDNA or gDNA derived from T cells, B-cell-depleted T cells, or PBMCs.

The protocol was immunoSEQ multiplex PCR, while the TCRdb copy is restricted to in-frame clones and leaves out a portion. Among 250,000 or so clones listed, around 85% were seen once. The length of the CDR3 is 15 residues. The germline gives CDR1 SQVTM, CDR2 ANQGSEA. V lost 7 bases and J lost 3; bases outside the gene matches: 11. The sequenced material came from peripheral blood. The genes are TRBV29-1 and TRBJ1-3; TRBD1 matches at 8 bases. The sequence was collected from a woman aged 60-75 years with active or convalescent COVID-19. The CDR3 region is CSASQGVTRGNTIYF. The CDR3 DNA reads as TGCAGCGCTTCACAGGGGGTGACTCGTGGAAACACCATATATTTT.